The 29 T cell receptor beta chains listed next were all sequenced from one sample in a study of blood T cell repertoires in COVID-19. Data came from immunoSEQ multiplex PCR; TCRdb stores just in-frame clones and leaves some out. This sample has some 280,000 clones, with around 90% found just once. The sample comprised peripheral blood. The receptors come from a woman aged 40 to 49 who had recovered from COVID-19.

The chain recombines TRBV19 with TRBJ1-2; D unresolved. Per the germline V gene, CDR1 is LNHDA and CDR2 is SQIVND (reference sequence). The CDR3 runs 11 residues. The V end lost 8 bases, the J end lost 8 bases, and 12 bases lay between the germline ends. CDR3 loop: CASSGGLGYTF. In DNA, the CDR3 is TGTGCCAGTTCCGGCGGTCTCGGCTACACCTTC.

The CDR3 here is CASSGWASGSSYEQYF. CDR3 coding DNA: TGTGCCAGCAGTGGGTGGGCTAGCGGGAGCTCCTACGAGCAGTACTTC. V and J are TRBV2 and TRBJ2-7, with 10 bases fitting TRBD2. The length of the CDR3 is 16 residues. Germline V gene data show CDR1 as SNHLY and CDR2 as FYNNEI. J was trimmed by 0 bases and V by 4 bases; bases with no gene match: 6.

V and J are TRBV29-1 and TRBJ2-1; TRBD1 is a possible D gene (5 bases). Trimming shortened V by 3 bases and J by 5 bases, and 14 bases separated the two germline ends. Germline V gene sequence: CDR1 SQVTM, CDR2 ANQGSEA. This CDR3 contains 14 residues. The CDR3 DNA follows: TGCAGCGTTGAGTGGACATTCTCTGACAATGAGCAGTTCTTC. Protein sequence: CSVEWTFSDNEQFF.

The gene calls are TRBV3-1 (or the pseudogene TRBV3-2) and TRBJ2-3; no clear D. V was cut by 1 base and J by 5 bases, with 7 bases left in between. There are 13 residues in the CDR3. From germline, CDR1 is LGHDT and CDR2 YNNKEL (reference sequence). The CDR3, as DNA: TGTGCCAGCAGCCAAGGATACGGAGATACGCAGTATTTT. Protein: CASSQGYGDTQYF.

The chain combines TRBV19 with TRBJ2-5; no reliable D call. The germline V gene encodes CDR1 LNHDA and CDR2 SQIVND (reference sequence). The CDR3 spans 16 residues. The V end was cut by 1 base, the J end by 0 bases, with 12 bases between. CDR3 loop: CASSIAKAVDQETQYF. As DNA, the CDR3 is TGTGCCAGTAGTATAGCTAAGGCGGTGGACCAAGAGACCCAGTACTTC.

This clone was recorded only once. This chain joins TRBV5-6 and TRBJ2-3; D may be TRBD2 (6 bases). This CDR3 spans 15 amino acids. Germline CDR1 reads SGHDT; CDR2 reads YYEEEE. Trimming removed 1 base at V and 1 base at J, with 10 bases between. In DNA, the CDR3 is TGTGCCAGCAGCTTGTTCGGAGGGGGCACAGATACGCAGTATTTT. Its translation is CASSLFGGGTDTQYF.

The chain recombines TRBV5-6 with TRBJ2-7; D might be TRBD1 (6 bases). The CDR3 totals 13 residues. Trimming removed 1 base from V and 7 bases from J, with 12 bases in between. Germline CDR1 reads SGHDT; CDR2 reads YYEEEE. The chain's CDR3 is CASSLSTGWEQYF. CDR3 DNA sequence: TGTGCCAGCAGCTTGTCGACAGGCTGGGAGCAGTACTTC.

The genes are TRBV11-1 and TRBJ2-1, with TRBD2 identical over 8 bases. CDR3 length: 16 amino acids. Germline loops: CDR1 SGHAT, CDR2 FQDESV (reference sequence). Trimming at V came to 3 bases and at J to 10 bases, leaving 14 bases not matched to a gene. The CDR3 spells CASSFRAGGLLEEQFF. CDR3 nucleotides: TGTGCCAGCAGCTTCAGGGCGGGAGGTCTTTTAGAGGAGCAGTTCTTC.

The CDR3: CASSPLRGMNTEAFF. CDR3 in DNA: TGTGCCAGCAGCCCGCTCAGGGGAATGAACACTGAAGCTTTCTTT. V usage is TRBV11-2 and J usage is TRBJ1-1; a weak D match, TRBD1 (6 bases). Germline V lookup: CDR1 SGHAT, CDR2 FQNNGV. This CDR3 contains 15 residues. The V and J ends lost 5 bases and 0 bases respectively, with 13 bases between them. The whole variable domain, remainder taken from reference TRBV11-2 and TRBJ1-1, is EAGVAQSPRYKIIEKRQSVAFWCNPISGHATLYWYQQILGQGPKLLIQFQNNGVVDDSQLPKDRFSAERLKGVDSTLKIQPAKLEDSAVYLCASSPLRGMNTEAFFGQGTRLTVV.

V is TRBV5-1 and J is TRBJ2-1; D gene unclear. CDR1 is SGHRS, CDR2 YFSETQ, per germline. The CDR3 sequence is 16 residues long. Between the trimmed V and J ends, which lost 0 bases and 0 bases, there was a span of 10 bases. The CDR3 loop reads CASSLVGSSSYNEQFF. In nucleotides, the CDR3 is TGCGCCAGCAGCTTGGTCGGGTCTAGCTCCTACAATGAGCAGTTCTTC.

V and J are TRBV10-3 and TRBJ2-2, with a tentative D call TRBD2 (5 bases). Between the trimmed V and J ends, which lost 6 bases and 0 bases, there was a span of 8 bases. Germline-derived CDR1 and CDR2 are ENHRY and SYGVKD. This CDR3 has 14 amino acids. CDR3 DNA sequence: TGTGCCATCAGACAAGCGGCGAACACCGGGGAGCTGTTTTTT. It codes for CAIRQAANTGELFF.

The genes are TRBV9 and TRBJ1-2; 9 positions match TRBD1. CDR3 length: 16 residues. J lost 5 bases, V lost 3 bases, and 11 bases had no gene match. Germline-derived CDR1 and CDR2 are SGDLS and YYNGEE. CDR3 in DNA: TGTGCCAGCAGCGCTAGCCCGGACAGGGGTGTTTATGGCTACACCTTC. It is translated as CASSASPDRGVYGYTF.

The rearrangement uses TRBV2 and TRBJ2-1; 9 nucleotides line up with TRBD2. This CDR3 region has 20 residues. Germline-derived CDR1 and CDR2 are SNHLY and FYNNEI. V was pared by 7 bases and J by 3 bases, with 22 bases of the junction left unmatched. CDR3 sequence (DNA): TGTGCCAGCAAAGGTGCAGGGGCGTCCAGCGGGAGGTTTGGCTACAATGAGCAGTTCTTC. Translation gives CASKGAGASSGRFGYNEQFF.

The chain carries TRBV6-5 and TRBJ1-2, with 7 nucleotides matching TRBD1. Germline CDR1 and CDR2: MNHEY and SVGAGI. This CDR3 region has 14 residues. Trimming at V came to 0 bases and at J to 8 bases, leaving 6 bases not matched to a gene. The CDR3 is CASSYSATGVGYTF. The CDR3 DNA reads TGTGCCAGCAGTTACTCGGCTACAGGGGTCGGCTACACCTTC.

The chain links TRBV10-3 to TRBJ2-7, with D possibly being TRBD1 (5 bases). Germline V gene data show CDR1 as ENHRY and CDR2 as SYGVKD. The CDR3 is 14 amino acids. V lost 2 bases to trimming and J lost 1 base, with 9 bases between them. CDR3 nucleotide sequence: TGTGCCATCAGTGAGGCACAGGATTCCTACGAGCAGTACTTC. Protein: CAISEAQDSYEQYF.

The J gene is TRBJ2-3, the V gene TRBV11-3; tentative D call: TRBD2 (6 bases). The CDR3 length is 14 residues. Germline assignment: CDR1 SGHNT and CDR2 YENEEA. V lost 7 bases and J 6 bases, leaving 17 bases between the germline ends. The CDR3 spells CASNTRGGEDTQYF. The CDR3 DNA sequence: TGTGCCAGCAATACTAGGGGAGGTGAGGATACGCAGTATTTT.

J is TRBJ2-1 and V is TRBV11-2, with D possibly being TRBD2 (5 bases). Germline V gene lookup returns CDR1 SGHAT and CDR2 FQNNGV. The CDR3 runs to 14 residues. Trimming stripped 0 bases from V and 2 bases from J, with 5 bases between. The CDR3 coding sequence is TGTGCCAGCAGCTTAGACGGGACCTACAATGAGCAGTTCTTC. Protein: CASSLDGTYNEQFF.

In this sample, this clone turned up once. This chain links TRBV7-2 with TRBJ2-5, with 9 bases fitting TRBD1. Germline V gene sequence: CDR1 SGHTA, CDR2 FQGNSA. This CDR3 is built from 16 residues. The ends lost 5 bases at V and 5 bases at J; junction bases unmatched: 12. The CDR3 loop is CASSVHTRTGVETQYF. The CDR3 DNA is TGTGCCAGCAGCGTCCACACCCGGACAGGGGTCGAGACCCAGTACTTC.

The chain employs TRBV5-1 and TRBJ2-3; 7 bases are a match to TRBD2. Germline loops: CDR1 SGHRS, CDR2 YFSETQ. This CDR3 is 14 amino acids long. V trimming: 1 base; J trimming: 6 bases; junction bases outside the gene matches: 5. The CDR3 sequence is CASSLTGGGDTQYF. CDR3 in DNA: TGCGCCAGCAGCTTGACGGGAGGAGGGGATACGCAGTATTTT.

This chain links TRBV7-9 with TRBJ1-1; 8 bases are a match to TRBD1. J lost 1 base, V lost 6 bases, and 7 bases had no gene match. CDR3 length equals 15 residues. The germline V gene has CDR1 SEHNR and CDR2 FQNEAQ (reference sequence). CDR3 region: CASSYTGTGNTEAFF. The CDR3 DNA follows: TGTGCCAGCAGTTACACCGGGACAGGGAACACTGAAGCTTTCTTT.

The V gene is TRBV6-6, the J gene TRBJ2-3; D is possibly TRBD1 (5 bases). The germline CDR1 and CDR2 sequences are MNHNY and SVGAGI (reference sequence). There are 16 residues in the CDR3. Trimming stripped 4 bases from V and 3 bases from J, with 17 bases between. The CDR3 bases are TGTGCCAGCAGTTCGTCTAATCCAGGGCGAACAGATACGCAGTATTTT. Amino acid sequence: CASSSSNPGRTDTQYF.

The chain couples TRBV28 to TRBJ2-7, with D maybe TRBD2 (5 bases). This CDR3 spans 15 amino acids. Trimming stripped 6 bases from V and 3 bases from J, with 18 bases between. Per germline, CDR1 MDHEN and CDR2 SYDVKM. This CDR3 is CASSPVRAGDYEQYF. The CDR3 nucleotides are TGTGCCAGCAGCCCCGTGAGGGCAGGAGACTACGAGCAGTACTTC.

This chain uses TRBV29-1 with TRBJ2-7; perhaps TRBD1 as D (6 bases). V lost 7 bases and J 0 bases, leaving 16 bases between the germline ends. CDR1 and CDR2 from the germline V gene are SQVTM and ANQGSEA. This CDR3 is 14 amino acids long. Here the CDR3 DNA reads TGCAGCGCCCCGAGGGGGACCAGCTCCTACGAGCAGTACTTC. Residues: CSAPRGTSSYEQYF.

The J gene is TRBJ2-7, the V gene TRBV7-9; 9 bases align to TRBD1. The CDR3 has 14 residues. In germline, CDR1 is SEHNR, CDR2 FQNEAQ (reference sequence). J lost 5 bases, V lost 5 bases, and 7 bases had no gene match. Written as DNA, the CDR3 is TGTGCCAGCAGCCAACGGACAGGGGCCAACGAGCAGTACTTC. Translating it yields CASSQRTGANEQYF.

For the CDR3, the DNA is TGCGCCAGCAGCTTGGGTACGACAGGGGTTAACACTGAAGCTTTCTTT. As protein: CASSLGTTGVNTEAFF. The rearrangement uses TRBV5-1 and TRBJ1-1; TRBD1 matches 8 bases. Germline V gene sequence: CDR1 SGHRS, CDR2 YFSETQ. Germline trimming cut 0 bases from V and 2 bases from J; bases unmatched to any gene: 6. This CDR3 region has 16 residues. The variable domain in full, with the rest retrieved from reference TRBV5-1 and TRBJ1-1, is KAGVTQTPRYLIKTRGQQVTLSCSPISGHRSVSWYQQTPGQGLQFLFEYFSETQRNKGNFPGRFSGRQFSNSRSEMNVSTLELGDSALYLCASSLGTTGVNTEAFFGQGTRLTVV.

The chain uses TRBV7-3 and TRBJ2-2, with D perhaps TRBD1 (5 bases). The germline gives CDR1 SGHTA, CDR2 FQGTGA. The V end was cut by 4 bases, the J end by 2 bases, with 8 bases between. This CDR3 spans 14 amino acids. Here the CDR3 DNA reads TGTGCCAGCAGCTCAGGACAAAACACCGGGGAGCTGTTTTTT. Its protein product is CASSSGQNTGELFF.

The V and J genes are TRBV19 and TRBJ2-1, with a possible D match to TRBD1 (5 bases). This CDR3 is 13 amino acids long. Trimming cost V 2 bases and J 5 bases, with 7 bases left between them. CDR1 is LNHDA and CDR2 is SQIVND in the germline V gene (reference sequence). In nucleotides, the CDR3 is TGTGCCAGTAGTATAACCAGGGACAATGAGCAGTTCTTC. It encodes CASSITRDNEQFF.

This chain links TRBV5-1 with TRBJ2-7; 7 bases agree with TRBD2. The junction had 10 bases not matched to a gene; V was cut back by 5 bases and J by 5 bases. The CDR3 sequence is 14 residues long. The germline CDR1 and CDR2 sequences are SGHRS and YFSETQ. DNA of the CDR3: TGCGCCAGCAGTTCGGCGGGAGTTGTAGACGAGCAGTACTTC. This codes for CASSSAGVVDEQYF. The variable domain in full, with the rest retrieved from reference TRBV5-1 and TRBJ2-7, is KAGVTQTPRYLIKTRGQQVTLSCSPISGHRSVSWYQQTPGQGLQFLFEYFSETQRNKGNFPGRFSGRQFSNSRSEMNVSTLELGDSALYLCASSSAGVVDEQYFGPGTRLTVT.

Note on this clone: The sample holds other DNA sequences that translate to the same CDR3. The chain couples TRBV18 to TRBJ2-5; TRBD2 matches 11 bases. The germline V gene encodes CDR1 KGHSH and CDR2 LQKENI. The V and J ends lost 3 bases and 3 bases, in that order; junction bases with no gene match: 0. The CDR3 length is 14 residues. Written as DNA, the CDR3 is TGTGCCAGCTCACCGGGACTAGCGGAAGAGACCCAGTACTTC. As protein: CASSPGLAEETQYF.